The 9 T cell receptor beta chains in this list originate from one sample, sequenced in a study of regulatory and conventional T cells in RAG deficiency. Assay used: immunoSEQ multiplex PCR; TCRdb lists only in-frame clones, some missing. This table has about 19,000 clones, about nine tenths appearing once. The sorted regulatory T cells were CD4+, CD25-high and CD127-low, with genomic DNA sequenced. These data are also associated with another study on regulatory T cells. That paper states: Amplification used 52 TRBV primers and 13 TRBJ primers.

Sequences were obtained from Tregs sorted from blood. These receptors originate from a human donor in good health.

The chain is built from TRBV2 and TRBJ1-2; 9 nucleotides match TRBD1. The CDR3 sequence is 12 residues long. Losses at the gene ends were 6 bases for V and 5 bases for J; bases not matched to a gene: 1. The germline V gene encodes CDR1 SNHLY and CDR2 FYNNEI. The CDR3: CASRDRGYGYTF. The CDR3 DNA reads TGTGCCAGCAGGGACAGGGGTTATGGCTACACCTTC.

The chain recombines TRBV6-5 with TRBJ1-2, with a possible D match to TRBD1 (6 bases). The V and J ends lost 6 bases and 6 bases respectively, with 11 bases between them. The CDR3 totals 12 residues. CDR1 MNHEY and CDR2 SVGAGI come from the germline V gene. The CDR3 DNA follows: TGTGCCAGCAGCCCCCGGACAGATGGCTACACCTTC. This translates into CASSPRTDGYTF.

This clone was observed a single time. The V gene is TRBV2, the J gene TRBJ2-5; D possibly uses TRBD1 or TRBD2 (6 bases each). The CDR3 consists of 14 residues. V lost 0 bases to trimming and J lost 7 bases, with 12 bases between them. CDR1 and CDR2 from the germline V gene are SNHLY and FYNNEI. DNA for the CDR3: TGTGCCAGCAGTGAAGCGAGGGGGGCCGGGACCCAGTACTTC. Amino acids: CASSEARGAGTQYF. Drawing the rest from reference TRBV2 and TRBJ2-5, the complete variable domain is EPEVTQTPSHQVTQMGQEVILRCVPISNHLYFYWYRQILGQKVEFLVSFYNNEISEKSEIFDDQFSVERPDGSNFTLKIRSTKLEDSAMYFCASSEARGAGTQYFGPGTRLLVL.

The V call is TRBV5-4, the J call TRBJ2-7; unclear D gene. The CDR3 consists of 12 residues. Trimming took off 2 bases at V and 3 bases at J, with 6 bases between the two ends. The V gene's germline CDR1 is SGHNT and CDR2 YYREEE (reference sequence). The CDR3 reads CASSLDHYEQYF. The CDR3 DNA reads TGTGCCAGCAGCTTAGACCACTACGAGCAGTACTTC.

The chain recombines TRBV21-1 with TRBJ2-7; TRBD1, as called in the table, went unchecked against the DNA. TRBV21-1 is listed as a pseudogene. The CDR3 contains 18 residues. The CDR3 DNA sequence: TGTGCCAGCGAAACCCGTAAAAAGGACAGGGGTGAAAGCTACGAGCAGTACTTC. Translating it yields CASETRKKDRGESYEQYF.

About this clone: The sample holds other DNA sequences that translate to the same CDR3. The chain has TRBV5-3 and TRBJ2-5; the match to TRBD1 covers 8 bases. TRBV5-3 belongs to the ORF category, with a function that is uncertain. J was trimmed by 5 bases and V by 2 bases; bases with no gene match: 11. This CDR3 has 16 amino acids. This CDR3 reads CARSLCRGRVDETQYF. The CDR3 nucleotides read TGTGCCAGAAGCTTATGCAGGGGGCGAGTGGACGAGACCCAGTACTTC.

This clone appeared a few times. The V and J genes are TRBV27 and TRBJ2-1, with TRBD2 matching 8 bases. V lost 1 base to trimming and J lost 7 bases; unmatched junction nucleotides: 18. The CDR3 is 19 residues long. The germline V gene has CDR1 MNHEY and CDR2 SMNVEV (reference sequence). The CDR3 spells CASSLFLGLSGGPSNEQFF. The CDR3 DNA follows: TGTGCCAGCAGTTTATTCCTGGGACTGAGCGGGGGACCGAGTAATGAGCAGTTCTTC.

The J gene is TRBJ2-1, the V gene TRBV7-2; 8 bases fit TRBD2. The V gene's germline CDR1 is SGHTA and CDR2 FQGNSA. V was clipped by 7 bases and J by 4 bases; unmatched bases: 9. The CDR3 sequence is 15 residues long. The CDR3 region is CASTPRGAYYNEQFF. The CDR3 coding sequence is TGTGCCAGCACCCCGCGGGGGGCGTATTACAATGAGCAGTTCTTC.

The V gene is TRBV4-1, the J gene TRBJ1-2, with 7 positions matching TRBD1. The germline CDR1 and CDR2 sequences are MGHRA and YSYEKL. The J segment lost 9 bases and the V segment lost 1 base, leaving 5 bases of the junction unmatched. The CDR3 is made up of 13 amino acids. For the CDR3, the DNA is TGCGCCAGCAGCCAAGGTTACAGGGGACGCTACACCTTC. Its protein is CASSQGYRGRYTF.